A selection of T cell receptor beta chains follows, all from one sample in a study of control samples from healthy donors and cancer patients. Libraries were prepared by immunoSEQ multiplex PCR; TCRdb keeps only in-frame clonotypes and omits some of them. Of approximately 160,000 clones in the sample, around 93% were seen once. Sequenced material: blood. Receptors were obtained from a woman between 55 and 75 years old in good health. Both conserved end residues are part of each CDR3. The order of the fields is J gene, clone size, V gene, D gene, CDR3 protein, CDR3 DNA. The D gene is left open where the match is weak. The size of a clone is reported for some rows only, either as once, few or many, or as a class for expanded clones.

J gene: TRBJ2-3; clone size: NA; V gene: TRBV13; D gene: TRBD2; CDR3 protein: CASTLAGGTDTQYF; CDR3 DNA: TGTGCCAGCACCCTAGCGGGGGGCACAGATACGCAGTATTTT
J gene: TRBJ2-7; clone size: NA; V gene: TRBV21-1; D gene: NA; CDR3 protein: CASRRRGTGLYEQYF; CDR3 DNA: TGTGCCAGCAGACGACGCGGGACAGGGCTCTACGAGCAGTACTTC
J gene: TRBJ1-6; clone size: few; V gene: TRBV4-1; D gene: NA; CDR3 protein: CASSHTGLSSYNSPLHF; CDR3 DNA: TGCGCCAGCAGCCATACAGGGTTGAGCTCCTATAATTCACCCCTCCACTTT
J gene: TRBJ1-4; clone size: NA; V gene: TRBV29-1; D gene: NA; CDR3 protein: CSALGVDEKLFF; CDR3 DNA: TGCAGCGCCCTCGGGGTGGATGAAAAACTGTTTTTT
J gene: TRBJ1-3; clone size: NA; V gene: TRBV19; D gene: NA; CDR3 protein: CASSMEDGNTIYF; CDR3 DNA: TGTGCCAGTAGTATGGAAGACGGAAACACCATATATTTT
J gene: TRBJ1-4; clone size: NA; V gene: TRBV12-3/TRBV12-4; D gene: TRBD1; CDR3 protein: CASSLRQGEKLFF; CDR3 DNA: TGTGCCAGCAGTTTACGACAGGGTGAAAAACTGTTTTTT
J gene: TRBJ1-5; clone size: NA; V gene: TRBV4-3; D gene: NA; CDR3 protein: CASSQGTSYSNQPQHF; CDR3 DNA: TGCGCCAGCAGCCAAGGGACAAGTTATAGCAATCAGCCCCAGCATTTT
J gene: TRBJ2-3; clone size: NA; V gene: TRBV6-2/TRBV6-3; D gene: NA; CDR3 protein: CASSTGQEGSTDTQYF; CDR3 DNA: TGTGCCAGCAGTACAGGACAGGAGGGTAGCACAGATACGCAGTATTTT
J gene: TRBJ1-5; clone size: NA; V gene: TRBV7-9; D gene: NA; CDR3 protein: CASSPSGPGAQHF; CDR3 DNA: TGTGCCAGCAGCCCCAGTGGGCCAGGGGCCCAGCATTTT
J gene: TRBJ1-4; clone size: NA; V gene: TRBV5-3; D gene: NA; CDR3 protein: CARSQKDGKLFF; CDR3 DNA: TGTGCCAGAAGCCAAAAGGACGGAAAACTGTTTTTT
J gene: TRBJ2-7; clone size: NA; V gene: TRBV4-1; D gene: TRBD1; CDR3 protein: CASSQHPRGTGGYEQYF; CDR3 DNA: TGCGCCAGCAGCCAACATCCCAGGGGGACAGGGGGGTACGAGCAGTACTTC
J gene: TRBJ1-2; clone size: once; V gene: TRBV6-5; D gene: NA; CDR3 protein: CASSPRPQRGGYTF; CDR3 DNA: TGTGCCAGCAGTCCCCGACCCCAACGAGGAGGCTACACCTTC
J gene: TRBJ2-7; clone size: NA; V gene: TRBV19; D gene: TRBD1; CDR3 protein: CASSRTGRGSYEQYF; CDR3 DNA: TGTGCCAGTAGTAGGACAGGGAGAGGCTCCTACGAGCAGTACTTC
J gene: TRBJ2-1; clone size: NA; V gene: TRBV9; D gene: NA; CDR3 protein: CASSVSVLGDEQFF; CDR3 DNA: TGTGCCAGCAGCGTTTCGGTGCTAGGGGATGAGCAGTTCTTC
J gene: TRBJ1-4; clone size: NA; V gene: TRBV29-1; D gene: NA; CDR3 protein: CSALSGLGEKLFF; CDR3 DNA: TGCAGCGCCCTTAGTGGGCTGGGGGAAAAACTGTTTTTT
J gene: TRBJ1-2; clone size: NA; V gene: TRBV4-1; D gene: NA; CDR3 protein: CASSPPGAAGQTSYGYTF; CDR3 DNA: TGCGCCAGCAGCCCCCCTGGGGCTGCAGGGCAAACTTCCTATGGCTACACCTTC
J gene: TRBJ2-5; clone size: NA; V gene: TRBV7-3; D gene: NA; CDR3 protein: CASSLSREETQYF; CDR3 DNA: TGTGCCAGCAGCTTATCCCGGGAAGAGACCCAGTACTTC
J gene: TRBJ2-7; clone size: NA; V gene: TRBV5-5; D gene: NA; CDR3 protein: CASSSFDRPYEQYF; CDR3 DNA: TGTGCCAGCAGCTCGTTTGACAGACCCTACGAGCAGTACTTC
J gene: TRBJ2-7; clone size: once; V gene: TRBV6-5; D gene: NA; CDR3 protein: CASSRWPGASYEQYF; CDR3 DNA: TGTGCCAGCAGCCGTTGGCCCGGGGCCTCCTACGAGCAGTACTTC
J gene: TRBJ2-2; clone size: NA; V gene: TRBV7-2; D gene: TRBD2; CDR3 protein: CASSSEGRGGTNTGELFF; CDR3 DNA: TGTGCCAGCAGCTCGGAGGGACGGGGGGGGACGAACACCGGGGAGCTGTTTTTT
J gene: TRBJ1-2; clone size: once; V gene: TRBV27; D gene: NA; CDR3 protein: CASSSRGAAGYTF; CDR3 DNA: TGTGCCAGCAGTTCTCGGGGGGCGGCTGGCTACACCTTC
J gene: TRBJ1-2; clone size: NA; V gene: TRBV5-6; D gene: TRBD1; CDR3 protein: CAGSRRDSLNYGYTF; CDR3 DNA: TGTGCCGGCAGCCGGAGGGACAGTCTTAACTATGGCTACACCTTC
J gene: TRBJ1-5; clone size: NA; V gene: TRBV11-2; D gene: NA; CDR3 protein: CASSLGVGQPQHF; CDR3 DNA: TGTGCCAGCAGCTTAGGGGTCGGTCAGCCCCAGCATTTT
J gene: TRBJ2-7; clone size: NA; V gene: TRBV18; D gene: NA; CDR3 protein: CASSPQNGADFSYEQYF; CDR3 DNA: TGTGCCAGCTCACCACAGAATGGAGCCGACTTCTCCTACGAGCAGTACTTC
J gene: TRBJ2-7; clone size: NA; V gene: TRBV10-3; D gene: NA; CDR3 protein: CATRLSTGFVSVYEQYF; CDR3 DNA: TGTGCCACCCGACTCAGCACAGGTTTTGTCTCCGTCTACGAGCAGTACTTC
J gene: TRBJ2-1; clone size: once; V gene: TRBV9; D gene: TRBD1; CDR3 protein: CASSVGGTVSYNEQFF; CDR3 DNA: TGTGCCAGCAGCGTAGGGGGGACAGTCTCCTACAATGAGCAGTTCTTC
J gene: TRBJ2-7; clone size: NA; V gene: TRBV29-1; D gene: NA; CDR3 protein: CSVAGTAPYEQYF; CDR3 DNA: TGCAGCGTTGCCGGGACTGCCCCCTACGAGCAGTACTTC
J gene: TRBJ1-4; clone size: once; V gene: TRBV6-5; D gene: NA; CDR3 protein: CASQGRVGEKLFF; CDR3 DNA: TGTGCCAGCCAGGGGAGGGTTGGTGAAAAACTGTTTTTT